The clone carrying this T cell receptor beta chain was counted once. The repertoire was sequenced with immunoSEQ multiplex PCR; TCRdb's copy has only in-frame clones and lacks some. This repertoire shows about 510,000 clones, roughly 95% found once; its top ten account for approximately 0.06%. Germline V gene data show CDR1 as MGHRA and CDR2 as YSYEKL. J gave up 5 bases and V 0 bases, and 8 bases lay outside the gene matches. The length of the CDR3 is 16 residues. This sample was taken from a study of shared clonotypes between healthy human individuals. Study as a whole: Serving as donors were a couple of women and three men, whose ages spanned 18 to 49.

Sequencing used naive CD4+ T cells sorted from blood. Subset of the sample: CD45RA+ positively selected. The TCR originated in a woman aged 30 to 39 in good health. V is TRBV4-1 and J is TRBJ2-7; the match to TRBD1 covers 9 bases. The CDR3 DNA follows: TGCGCCAGCAGCCAAGACCTTGGACAGGGGAGCCACGAGCAGTACTTC. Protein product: CASSQDLGQGSHEQYF.